This T cell receptor (beta chain) originates from a study of T cell changes during pregnancy in multiple sclerosis. TCRdb's copy holds only in-frame clones and misses some; the assay was immunoSEQ multiplex PCR. The data show 55,000 to 80,000 clones, roughly 88% seen once. This clone showed up just once. From germline, CDR1 is SGHVS and CDR2 FQNEAQ. Trimming shortened V by 2 bases and J by 0 bases, and 19 bases separated the two germline ends. This CDR3 has 19 amino acids. The chain couples TRBV7-8 to TRBJ2-2, with a tentative D call TRBD2 (5 bases). The source is a female donor in good health, enrolled as a control in a pregnancy study. The specimen comprised peripheral blood, sampled after pregnancy. For the CDR3, the DNA is TGTGCCAGCAGCTTATACCCCCTTGCGGGCGCGACGAACACCGGGGAGCTGTTTTTT. Translating gives CASSLYPLAGATNTGELFF.